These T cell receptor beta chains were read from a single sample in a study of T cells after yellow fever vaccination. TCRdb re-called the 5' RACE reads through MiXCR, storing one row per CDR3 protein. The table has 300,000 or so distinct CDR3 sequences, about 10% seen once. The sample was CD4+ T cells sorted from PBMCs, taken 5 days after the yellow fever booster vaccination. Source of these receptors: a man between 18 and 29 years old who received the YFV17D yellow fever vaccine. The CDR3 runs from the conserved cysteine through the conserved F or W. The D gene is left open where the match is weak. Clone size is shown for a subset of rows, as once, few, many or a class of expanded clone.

CDR3: CASFTTDTDTQYF
DNA: TGTGCCAGCTTTACTACCGACACAGATACGCAGTATTTT
size: .
D: .
V: TRBV12-3/TRBV12-4
J: TRBJ2-3

CDR3: CASSLGVRGTGELFF
DNA: TGTGCCAGCAGCTTAGGTGTTAGGGGCACCGGGGAGCTGTTTTTT
size: .
D: .
V: TRBV11-2
J: TRBJ2-2

CDR3: CASSSLTSGAGNEQFF
DNA: TGTGCCAGCAGTTCCCTGACTAGCGGGGCGGGCAATGAGCAGTTCTTC
size: many
D: TRBD2
V: TRBV6-6
J: TRBJ2-1

CDR3: CASSFGQVKDTQYF
DNA: TGCGCCAGCAGCTTCGGACAGGTTAAAGATACGCAGTATTTT
size: few
D: TRBD1
V: TRBV5-1
J: TRBJ2-3

CDR3: CASSPRGVQGARNTQYF
DNA: TGTGCCAGCAGTCCCCGGGGGGTACAGGGGGCGCGGAATACGCAGTATTTT
size: few
D: TRBD1
V: TRBV12-3/TRBV12-4
J: TRBJ2-3

CDR3: CASSRSLGETQYF
DNA: TGCGCCAGCAGCCGGTCCCTCGGGGAGACCCAGTACTTC
size: .
D: .
V: TRBV5-1
J: TRBJ2-5

CDR3: CASSSPGTGTDTQYF
DNA: TGTGCCAGCAGTTCCCCCGGGACGGGCACAGATACGCAGTATTTT
size: .
D: .
V: TRBV28
J: TRBJ2-3

CDR3: CASSLSSETQYF
DNA: TGTGCCAGCAGTTTGAGTTCAGAGACCCAGTACTTC
size: few
D: .
V: TRBV12-3/TRBV12-4
J: TRBJ2-5

CDR3: CASSLFVQETQYF
DNA: TGTGCCAGCAGCTTATTCGTACAAGAGACCCAGTACTTC
size: few
D: .
V: TRBV7-9
J: TRBJ2-5

CDR3: CATSDLGDRGTDTQYF
DNA: TGTGCCACCAGTGATTTAGGGGACAGGGGCACAGATACGCAGTATTTT
size: once
D: TRBD1
V: TRBV24-1
J: TRBJ2-3

CDR3: CSALDRVGTDTQYF
DNA: TGCAGTGCTCTTGACAGGGTAGGCACAGATACGCAGTATTTT
size: .
D: TRBD1
V: TRBV20-1
J: TRBJ2-3

CDR3: CASSQGPKGGYTF
DNA: TGCGCCAGCAGCCAAGGGCCGAAGGGGGGCTACACCTTC
size: few
D: .
V: TRBV4-1
J: TRBJ1-2

CDR3: CASSLEQGRGKFF
DNA: TGCGCCAGCAGCTTGGAACAGGGGAGAGGGAAGTTCTTC
size: few
D: TRBD1
V: TRBV5-1
J: TRBJ2-1